The clone carrying this T cell receptor beta chain was recorded only once. Its target is not known. The data were taken from a study of cytomegalovirus exposure and HLA in healthy donors. Study information: Researchers found that about 84% of just under 400 genotyped donors fell within the Caucasian-associated ancestry cluster. Study findings and constraints: Most TCR sequences proved rare, with some public TCRs found in many donors.

The junction had 11 bases not matched to a gene; V was cut back by 9 bases and J by 4 bases. The CDR3 spans 15 residues. Germline V gene sequence: CDR1 LNHDA, CDR2 SQIVND (reference sequence). 60 Vbeta and 13 Jbeta primers were used in PCR. Assay: immunoSEQ multiplex PCR; the TCRdb copy retains only in-frame clones and omits some. Here the sample spans about 100,000 clones, roughly 71% being singletons. This clonotype was sampled from a man aged 45-60 years in good health and CMV-seronegative. The rearrangement links TRBV19 to TRBJ2-7, with TRBD1 matching 11 bases. Material for sequencing was PBMCs. DNA of the CDR3: TGTGCCAGCAGAACTAAGGGACAGGGGGTATACGAGCAGTACTTC. Protein: CASRTKGQGVYEQYF.